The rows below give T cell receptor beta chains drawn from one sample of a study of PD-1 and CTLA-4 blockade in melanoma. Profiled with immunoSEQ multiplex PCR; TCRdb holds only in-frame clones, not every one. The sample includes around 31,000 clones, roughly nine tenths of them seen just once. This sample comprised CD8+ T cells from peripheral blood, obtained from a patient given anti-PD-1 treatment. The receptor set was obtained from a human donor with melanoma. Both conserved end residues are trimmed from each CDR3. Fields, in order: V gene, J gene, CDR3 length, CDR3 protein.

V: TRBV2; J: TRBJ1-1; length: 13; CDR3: ASSDSGQENTEAF
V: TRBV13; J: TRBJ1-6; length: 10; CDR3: ASRSMSSPLH
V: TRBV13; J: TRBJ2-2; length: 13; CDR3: ASSPGGGGTGELF
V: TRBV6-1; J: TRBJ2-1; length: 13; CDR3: ASSEAAGTYNEQF
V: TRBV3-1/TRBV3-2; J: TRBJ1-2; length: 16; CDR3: ASSQEGVRPVPNYGYT
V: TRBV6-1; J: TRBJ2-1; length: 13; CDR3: ASNEAASSTNEQF
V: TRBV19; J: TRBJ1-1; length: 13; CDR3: ASTNVGTENTEAF
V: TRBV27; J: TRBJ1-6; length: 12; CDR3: ASSPGQPNSPLH
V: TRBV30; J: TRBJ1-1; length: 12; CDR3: AWRQGGMNTEAF
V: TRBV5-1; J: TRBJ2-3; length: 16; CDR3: ASSLARGEATHTDTQY
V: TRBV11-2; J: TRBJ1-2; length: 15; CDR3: ASSPVATGPIRGGYT
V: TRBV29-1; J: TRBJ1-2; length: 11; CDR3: SVVADYNYGYT
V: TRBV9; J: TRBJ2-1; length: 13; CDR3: ASSAATGMGNEQF
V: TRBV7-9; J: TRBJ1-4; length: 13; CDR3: ASSLAGSKEEKLF
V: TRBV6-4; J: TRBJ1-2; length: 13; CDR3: ASSDSTTRPIGYT
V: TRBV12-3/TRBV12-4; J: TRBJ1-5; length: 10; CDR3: ASTLAGKPQH
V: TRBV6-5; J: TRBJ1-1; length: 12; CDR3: ASSYPGPNTEAF
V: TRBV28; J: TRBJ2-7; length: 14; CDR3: ASSEGTDITSYEQY
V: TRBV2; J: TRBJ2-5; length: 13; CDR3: ASSSGLAGGETQY
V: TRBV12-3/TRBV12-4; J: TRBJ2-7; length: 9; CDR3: ASADSYEQY
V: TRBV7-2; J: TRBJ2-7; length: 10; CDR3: ASSEGGYEQY
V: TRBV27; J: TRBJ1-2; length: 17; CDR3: ASSPQDRVAELANYGYT
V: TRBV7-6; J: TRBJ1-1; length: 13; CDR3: ASSWGTGRNTEAF
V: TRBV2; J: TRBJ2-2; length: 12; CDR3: ASSDVTPGRELF
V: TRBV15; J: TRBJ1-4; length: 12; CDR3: ATSSDRGNEKLF
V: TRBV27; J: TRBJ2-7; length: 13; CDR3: ASSFGGGAKDEQY
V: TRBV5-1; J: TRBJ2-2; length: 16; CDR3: ASSLVVHQVANTGELF
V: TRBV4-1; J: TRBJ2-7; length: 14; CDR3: ASSQIHGQGAGEQY
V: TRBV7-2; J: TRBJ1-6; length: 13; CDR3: ASRSGGALNSPLH
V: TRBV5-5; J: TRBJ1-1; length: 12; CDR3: ASSPTIGSTEAF
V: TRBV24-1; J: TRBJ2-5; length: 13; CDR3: ATSDVTGVQETQY
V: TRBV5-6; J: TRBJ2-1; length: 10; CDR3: ASSQGGGEQF
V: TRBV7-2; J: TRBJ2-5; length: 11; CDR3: ASSSTGGETQY
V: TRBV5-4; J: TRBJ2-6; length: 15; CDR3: ASSIDGKISGANVLT
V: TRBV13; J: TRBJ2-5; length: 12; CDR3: ASSLGTGQETQY
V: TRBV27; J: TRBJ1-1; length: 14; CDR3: ASSLLRGGGGTEAF
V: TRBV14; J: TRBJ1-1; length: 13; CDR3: ASSQRGLRNTEAF